Shown below are 14 T cell receptor beta chains from a single sample sequenced in a study of OX40 agonist ivuxolimab in advanced cancers. Sequencing used immunoSEQ multiplex PCR; TCRdb keeps in-frame clones, though not all of them. The sample shows 77,000 or so clones, approximately 90% of them seen only once. Sample: CD4+ or CD8+ T cells sorted from blood, taken in a trial of the OX40 agonist ivuxolimab. Receptor source: an adult with an advanced solid tumor such as melanoma, head and neck, liver or kidney cancer.

The V and J genes are TRBV5-6 and TRBJ2-3, with 10 bases that match TRBD2. CDR1 is SGHDT and CDR2 is YYEEEE in the germline V gene. Trimming cost V 4 bases and J 2 bases; bases outside gene matches: 7. The CDR3 totals 16 residues. CDR3 nucleotides: TGTGCCAGCAGCCTTAGCGGGAGGATCTCCACAGATACGCAGTATTTT. Translation gives CASSLSGRISTDTQYF.

This clone was detected a few times. The rearrangement joins TRBV9 to TRBJ1-1; 9 nucleotides align to TRBD1. This CDR3 region has 17 residues. The V and J ends lost 3 bases and 4 bases, in that order; junction bases with no gene match: 13. Per germline, CDR1 SGDLS and CDR2 YYNGEE. Here the CDR3 reads CASSEGRGQGLSTEAFF. CDR3 bases: TGTGCCAGCAGCGAGGGGAGGGGACAGGGACTGAGCACTGAAGCTTTCTTT.

V gene TRBV19 combines with J gene TRBJ2-5, with D possibly TRBD1 on 6 matching bases. The CDR3 consists of 14 residues. V was cut by 4 bases and J by 7 bases, with 16 bases left in between. The germline CDR1 and CDR2 sequences are LNHDA and SQIVND (reference sequence). The CDR3 spells CASSSHRDGGTQYF. As DNA, the CDR3 is TGTGCCAGTAGTAGTCACAGGGATGGGGGGACCCAGTACTTC.

The chain couples TRBV6-1 to TRBJ1-4; TRBD1 might be the D (5 bases). From germline, CDR1 is MNHNS and CDR2 SASEGT. This CDR3 is built from 15 residues. V dropped 6 bases and J dropped 7 bases, with 18 bases sitting between them. The CDR3 here is CASRGSDSGGEKLFF. CDR3 nucleotides: TGTGCCAGCAGAGGCTCCGACAGTGGCGGTGAAAAACTGTTTTTT.

The rearrangement uses TRBV21-1 and TRBJ2-6. TRBV21-1 is labeled a pseudogene. This CDR3 is 15 amino acids long. CDR3 sequence reads: CASINSSSGANVLTF. The CDR3 DNA reads as TGTGCCAGCATCAACAGCAGCTCTGGGGCCAACGTCCTGACTTTC.

The chain joins TRBV27 to TRBJ2-3; possibly TRBD2 for D (6 bases). Trimming cost V 7 bases and J 5 bases, with 16 bases left between them. The germline V gene has CDR1 MNHEY and CDR2 SMNVEV (reference sequence). CDR3 length: 14 residues. CDR3 amino acids: CASNRDSLGDTQYF. CDR3 sequence (DNA): TGTGCCAGCAACCGGGACTCCTTGGGAGATACGCAGTATTTT.

CDR3 region: CASRGAGTGANVLTF. The CDR3 region has the DNA TGTGCCAGCAGGGGGGCGGGCACTGGGGCCAACGTCCTGACTTTC. The chain has TRBV25-1 and TRBJ2-6; tentative D call: TRBD1 (6 bases). Germline CDR1 reads MGHDK; CDR2 reads SYGVNS. V was shortened by 6 bases and J by 2 bases, with 11 bases between the two germline ends. The CDR3 sequence is 15 residues long.

The chain is built from TRBV10-3 and TRBJ2-6; D is unclear. The germline V and J ends were trimmed by 10 bases and 0 bases, with 10 bases remaining between them. CDR3 length: 14 amino acids. Germline assignment: CDR1 ENHRY and CDR2 SYGVKD. Here the CDR3 reads CATRQNSGANVLTF. The CDR3 DNA reads TGTGCCACTAGACAAAACTCTGGGGCCAACGTCCTGACTTTC.

This chain connects TRBV15 to TRBJ2-2; D not certain. V was shortened by 3 bases and J by 1 base, with 12 bases between the two germline ends. This CDR3 is built from 16 residues. The germline V gene has CDR1 LNHNV and CDR2 YYDKDF (reference sequence). The CDR3 region has the DNA TGTGCCACCAGCAGGAGAGGCACGGAGAACACCGGGGAGCTGTTTTTT. As protein: CATSRRGTENTGELFF.

The chain carries TRBV19 and TRBJ2-1; 8 bases align to TRBD1. This CDR3 has 14 residues. The V segment lost 5 bases and the J segment 7 bases; nucleotides outside the gene matches: 7. The V gene's germline CDR1 is LNHDA and CDR2 SQIVND (reference sequence). CDR3 bases: TGTGCCAGTAGTCCAAGACAGGGGAGGAATGAGCAGTTCTTC. It codes for CASSPRQGRNEQFF. Combining the CDR3 with reference TRBV19 and TRBJ2-1 gives the whole variable domain DGGITQSPKYLFRKEGQNVTLSCEQNLNHDAMYWYRQDPGQGLRLIYYSQIVNDFQKGDIAEGYSVSREKKESFPLTVTSAQKNPTAFYLCASSPRQGRNEQFFGPGTRLTVL.

The genes are TRBV11-3 and TRBJ2-7; 12 bases are shared with TRBD1. This CDR3 spans 17 amino acids. The V segment lost 5 bases and the J segment 4 bases; nucleotides outside the gene matches: 12. The germline V gene has CDR1 SGHNT and CDR2 YENEEA. CDR3 region: CASSHIPGTGGKYEQYF. CDR3 DNA sequence: TGTGCCAGCAGCCACATCCCCGGGACAGGGGGCAAGTACGAGCAGTACTTC. Full variable domain (outside the CDR3, taken from reference TRBV11-3 and TRBJ2-7): EAGVVQSPRYKIIEKKQPVAFWCNPISGHNTLYWYLQNLGQGPELLIRYENEEAVDDSQLPKDRFSAERLKGVDSTLKIQPAELGDSAVYLCASSHIPGTGGKYEQYFGPGTRLTVT.

This chain joins TRBV7-2 and TRBJ2-5; D possibly matches TRBD1 or TRBD2 (5 bases each). Germline V gene lookup returns CDR1 SGHTA and CDR2 FQGNSA. This CDR3 spans 14 amino acids. The V end lost 1 base, the J end lost 5 bases, and 11 bases lay between the germline ends. The CDR3 DNA sequence: TGTGCCAGCAGCTTAGGTGGGGGAATGGAGACCCAGTACTTC. Translation: CASSLGGGMETQYF.

J is TRBJ2-1 and V is TRBV28, with D tentatively TRBD2 (5 bases). The CDR3 has 14 residues. Germline CDR1 is MDHEN and CDR2 is SYDVKM. Trimming removed 7 bases at V and 5 bases at J, with 15 bases between. CDR3 DNA: TGTGCCAGCAAACTCTCGGGGTTTAACAATGAGCAGTTCTTC. This sequence encodes CASKLSGFNNEQFF.

This rearrangement joins TRBV6-1 to TRBJ1-3; 9 bases map to TRBD1. There are 18 residues in the CDR3. The trim removed 4 bases at V and 2 bases at J, leaving 12 bases unmatched. CDR1 is MNHNS, CDR2 SASEGT, per germline. In nucleotides, the CDR3 is TGTGCCAGCAGTGTGGACAGGGGACTAGGATCGGCTGGAAACACCATATATTTT. This gives the protein CASSVDRGLGSAGNTIYF.